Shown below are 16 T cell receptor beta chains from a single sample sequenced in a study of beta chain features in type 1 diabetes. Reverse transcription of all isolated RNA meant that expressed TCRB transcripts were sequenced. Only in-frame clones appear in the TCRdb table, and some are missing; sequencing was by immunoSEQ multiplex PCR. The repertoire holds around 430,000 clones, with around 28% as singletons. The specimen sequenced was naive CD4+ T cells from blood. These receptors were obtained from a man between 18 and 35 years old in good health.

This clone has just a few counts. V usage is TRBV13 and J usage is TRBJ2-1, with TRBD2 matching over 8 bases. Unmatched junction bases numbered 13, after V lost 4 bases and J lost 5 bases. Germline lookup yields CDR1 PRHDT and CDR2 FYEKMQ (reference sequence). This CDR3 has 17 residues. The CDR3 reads CASSYGYVAGPNNEQFF. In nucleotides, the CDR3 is TGTGCCAGCAGCTACGGGTATGTAGCGGGACCGAACAATGAGCAGTTCTTC.

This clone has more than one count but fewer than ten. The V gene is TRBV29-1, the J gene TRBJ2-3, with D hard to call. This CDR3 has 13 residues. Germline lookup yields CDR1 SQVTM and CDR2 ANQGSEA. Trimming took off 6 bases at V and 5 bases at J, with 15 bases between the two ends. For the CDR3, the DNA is TGCAGCGTCCGACCCCAGCTAGGAGATACGCAGTATTTT. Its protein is CSVRPQLGDTQYF.

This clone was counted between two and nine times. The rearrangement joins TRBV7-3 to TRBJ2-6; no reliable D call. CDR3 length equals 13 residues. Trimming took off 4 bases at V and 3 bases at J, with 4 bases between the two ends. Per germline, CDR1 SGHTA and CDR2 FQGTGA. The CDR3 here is CASSSNGANVLTF. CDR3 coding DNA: TGTGCCAGCAGCTCGAATGGGGCCAACGTCCTGACTTTC.

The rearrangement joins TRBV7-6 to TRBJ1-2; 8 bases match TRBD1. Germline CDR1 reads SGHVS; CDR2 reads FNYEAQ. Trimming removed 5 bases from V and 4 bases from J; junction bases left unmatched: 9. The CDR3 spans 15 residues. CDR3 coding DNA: TGTGCCAGCAGCCAAAGACAGGGGCTCGGCTATGGCTACACCTTC. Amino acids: CASSQRQGLGYGYTF.

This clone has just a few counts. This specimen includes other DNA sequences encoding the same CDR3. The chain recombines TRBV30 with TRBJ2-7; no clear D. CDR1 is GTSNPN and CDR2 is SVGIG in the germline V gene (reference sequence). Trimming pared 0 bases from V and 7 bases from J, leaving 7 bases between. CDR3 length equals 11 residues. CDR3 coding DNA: TGTGCCTGGAGTGTCGGTGGGGAGCAGTACTTC. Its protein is CAWSVGGEQYF.

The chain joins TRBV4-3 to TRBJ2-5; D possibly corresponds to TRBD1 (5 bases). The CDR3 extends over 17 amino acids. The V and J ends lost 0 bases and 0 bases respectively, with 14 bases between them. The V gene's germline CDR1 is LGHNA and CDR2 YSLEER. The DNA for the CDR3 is TGCGCCAGCAGCCAAGACGTAAGGACATCGTACCAAGAGACCCAGTACTTC. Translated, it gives CASSQDVRTSYQETQYF.

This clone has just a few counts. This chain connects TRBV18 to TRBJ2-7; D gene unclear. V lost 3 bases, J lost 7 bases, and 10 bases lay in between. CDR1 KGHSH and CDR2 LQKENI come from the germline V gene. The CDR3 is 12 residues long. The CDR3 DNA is TGTGCCAGCTCACCTCTAGGATGGGAGCAGTACTTC. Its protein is CASSPLGWEQYF. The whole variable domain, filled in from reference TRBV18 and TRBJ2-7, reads NAGVMQNPRHLVRRRGQEARLRCSPMKGHSHVYWYRQLPEEGLKFMVYLQKENIIDESGMPKERFSAEFPKEGPSILRIQQVVRGDSAAYFCASSPLGWEQYFGPGTRLTVT.

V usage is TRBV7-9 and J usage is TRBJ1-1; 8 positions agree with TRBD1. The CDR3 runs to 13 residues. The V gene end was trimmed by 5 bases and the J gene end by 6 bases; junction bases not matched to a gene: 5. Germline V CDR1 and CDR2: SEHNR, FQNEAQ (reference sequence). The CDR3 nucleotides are TGTGCCAGCAGCCCGGACAGGGTGGCTGAAGCTTTCTTT. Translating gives CASSPDRVAEAFF.

The CDR3 DNA reads as TGTGCCTGGAGTCCCGGGACAGGGACGAGACTCTACGAGCAGTACTTC. Translated, it gives CAWSPGTGTRLYEQYF. V and J are TRBV30 and TRBJ2-7; 9 positions agree with TRBD1. This CDR3 comprises 16 residues. The germline gives CDR1 GTSNPN, CDR2 SVGIG (reference sequence). The V segment lost 2 bases and the J segment 3 bases; nucleotides outside the gene matches: 11.

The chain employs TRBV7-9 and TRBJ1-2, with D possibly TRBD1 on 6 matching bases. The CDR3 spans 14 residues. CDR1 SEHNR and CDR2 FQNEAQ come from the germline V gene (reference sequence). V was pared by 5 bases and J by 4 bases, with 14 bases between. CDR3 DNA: TGTGCCAGCAGCGAAAGGCAGGGGAGCTATGGCTACACCTTC. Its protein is CASSERQGSYGYTF.

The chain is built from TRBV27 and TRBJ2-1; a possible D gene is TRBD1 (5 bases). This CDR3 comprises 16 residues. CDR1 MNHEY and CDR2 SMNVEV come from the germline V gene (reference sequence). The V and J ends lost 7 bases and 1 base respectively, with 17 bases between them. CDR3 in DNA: TGTGCCAGCACTCCAGACAGAAGCCTATCCTACAATGAGCAGTTCTTC. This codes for CASTPDRSLSYNEQFF.

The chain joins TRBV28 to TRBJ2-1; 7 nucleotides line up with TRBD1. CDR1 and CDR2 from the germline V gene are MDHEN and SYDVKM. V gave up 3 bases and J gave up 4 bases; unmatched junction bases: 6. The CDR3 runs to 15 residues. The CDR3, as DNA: TGTGCCAGCAGTTTTCTTGACAGGGAATACAATGAGCAGTTCTTC. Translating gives CASSFLDREYNEQFF.

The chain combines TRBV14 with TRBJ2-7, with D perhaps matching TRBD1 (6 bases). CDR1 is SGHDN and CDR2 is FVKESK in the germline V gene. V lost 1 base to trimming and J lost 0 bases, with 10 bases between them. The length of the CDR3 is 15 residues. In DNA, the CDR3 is TGTGCCAGCAGCCAAGTAGGCAGGGGCTCCTACGAGCAGTACTTC. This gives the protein CASSQVGRGSYEQYF.

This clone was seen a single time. The CDR3, as DNA: TGTGCCTGGAGTGCACGCGGGATCGGCGCAGATACGCAGTATTTT. Translation gives CAWSARGIGADTQYF. J is TRBJ2-3 and V is TRBV30, with D tentatively TRBD2 (6 bases). Germline lookup yields CDR1 GTSNPN and CDR2 SVGIG (reference sequence). The CDR3 has 15 amino acids. The V and J ends lost 1 base and 4 bases respectively, with 15 bases between them.

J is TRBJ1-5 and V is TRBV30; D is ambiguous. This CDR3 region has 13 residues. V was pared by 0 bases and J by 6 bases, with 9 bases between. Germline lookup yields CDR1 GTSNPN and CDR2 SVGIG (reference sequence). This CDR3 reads CAWSVMAGQPQHF. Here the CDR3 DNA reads TGTGCCTGGAGTGTCATGGCTGGTCAGCCCCAGCATTTT. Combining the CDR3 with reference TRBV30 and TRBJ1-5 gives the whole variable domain SQTIHQWPATLVQPVGSPLSLECTVEGTSNPNLYWYRQAAGRGLQLLFYSVGIGQISSEVPQNLSASRPQDRQFILSSKKLLLSDSGFYLCAWSVMAGQPQHFGDGTRLSIL.

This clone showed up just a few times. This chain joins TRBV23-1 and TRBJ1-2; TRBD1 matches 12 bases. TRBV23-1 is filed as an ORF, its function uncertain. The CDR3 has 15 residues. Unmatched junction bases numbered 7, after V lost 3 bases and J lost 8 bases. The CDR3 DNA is TGCGCCAGCAGTCAGGACCGGGACAGGGGGCACGGCTACACCTTC. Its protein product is CASSQDRDRGHGYTF.